This T cell receptor beta chain was observed in a study of post-analysis software for immune sequencing data. About the research overall: Patients had relapsing-remitting, secondary progressive or progressive-relapsing multiple sclerosis; some lacked subtype. Study observations and caveats: Compared against controls, patients with multiple sclerosis displayed significantly lower normalized Chao1 diversity. Roughly 5 TRBV segments were significantly more frequent in patients than in controls. TRBV5-6, TRBV5-1 and TRBV20-1 were among these segments.

Prepared TCR beta cDNA libraries contained unique molecular identifiers. With roughly 0.9 to 11 million T cells as the source, 400,000 to 550,000 cDNA molecules resulted. TCRdb passed the PCR reads through MiXCR, listing each CDR3 protein once. This sample has fewer than 850,000 distinct CDR3 sequences, with 25% to 30% found just once. V lost 1 base to trimming and J lost 4 bases; unmatched junction nucleotides: 12. Germline CDR1 and CDR2: SGHVS and FNYEAQ. The CDR3 runs 19 residues. As for this clonotype: Its antigen is currently unknown.

The source is a girl between 5 and 17 years old with multiple sclerosis. Source material: blood. V is TRBV7-6 and J is TRBJ2-3; 12 nucleotides align to TRBD2. CDR3 in amino acids: CASSLGASGGAGGADTQYF. The CDR3 coding sequence is TGTGCCAGCAGCTTAGGCGCTAGCGGGGGGGCCGGTGGTGCAGATACGCAGTATTTT.